Listed below are T cell receptor beta chains from one sample, sequenced in a study of siplizumab effects on memory and regulatory T cells. Using immunoSEQ multiplex PCR, the repertoire was profiled, and TCRdb retains in-frame clones only, with some absent. Here the sample spans roughly 80,000 clones, roughly 87% being singletons. The specimen was Tregs sorted from blood. Source of these receptors: a human donor in good health. The CDR3 runs from the conserved cysteine through the conserved F or W. A D gene is named only where the DNA matches it firmly. Clone size appears in some rows only: once, few, many, or a class for an expanded clone.

CDR3aa	CDR3nt	abundance	d_gene	j_gene	v_gene
CASSLGGLLGTGELFF	TGTGCCAGCAGCTTAGGAGGCCTCCTCGGCACCGGGGAGCTGTTTTTT	-	-	TRBJ2-2	TRBV7-9
CASSLEPSETQYF	TGCGCCAGCAGCTTGGAACCATCGGAGACCCAGTACTTC	-	-	TRBJ2-5	TRBV5-1
CASSLVGNTGELFF	TGTGCCAGCAGCTTAGTTGGGAACACCGGGGAGCTGTTTTTT	-	-	TRBJ2-2	TRBV11-2
CASRYGAIPNTEAFF	TGTGCCAGCAGATACGGGGCGATTCCCAACACTGAAGCTTTCTTT	-	-	TRBJ1-1	TRBV5-4
CASRGGLTDTQYF	TGTGCCAGCAGGGGGGGTTTAACGGATACGCAGTATTTT	-	-	TRBJ2-3	TRBV2
CASSSGNEKLFF	TGTGCCAGCAGTTCGGGTAATGAAAAACTGTTTTTT	-	-	TRBJ1-4	TRBV28
CASSPTMETQYF	TGTGCCAGCTCACCAACTATGGAGACCCAGTACTTC	-	-	TRBJ2-5	TRBV18
CASSWGTRSQETQYF	TGTGCCAGCAGTTGGGGGACAAGATCTCAAGAGACCCAGTACTTC	-	-	TRBJ2-5	TRBV6-6
CASATRDYGYTF	TGTGCCAGCGCAACCAGAGACTATGGCTACACCTTC	-	-	TRBJ1-2	TRBV13
CSARDLRGYTF	TGCAGTGCTAGAGATTTGAGAGGCTACACCTTC	-	-	TRBJ1-2	TRBV20-1
CASSPDGPEAFF	TGTGCCAGCTCACCCGACGGGCCTGAAGCTTTCTTT	-	-	TRBJ1-1	TRBV18
CASRLGDKNTIYF	TGTGCCAGCCGACTTGGAGATAAAAACACCATATATTTT	-	-	TRBJ1-3	TRBV5-5
CAISALRGYGYTF	TGTGCCATCAGTGCGCTCAGGGGCTATGGCTACACCTTC	-	-	TRBJ1-2	TRBV10-3
CASSPPVQGNEKLFF	TGCGCCAGCAGCCCGCCGGTTCAGGGAAATGAAAAACTGTTTTTT	-	-	TRBJ1-4	TRBV4-1
CAISGQGGDSPLHF	TGTGCCATCAGTGGGCAGGGGGGAGATTCACCCCTCCACTTT	-	TRBD1	TRBJ1-6	TRBV10-3
CSVEGGRGYTF	TGCAGCGTTGAAGGTGGACGTGGCTACACCTTC	once	-	TRBJ1-2	TRBV29-1
CSAGGRGTQYF	TGCAGTGCGGGCGGCCGGGGGACCCAGTACTTC	-	-	TRBJ2-5	TRBV20-1
CASNGYSNQPQHF	TGTGCCAGCAATGGATATAGCAATCAGCCCCAGCATTTT	-	-	TRBJ1-5	TRBV28
CAWRQGDTQYF	TGTGCCTGGAGGCAGGGGGATACGCAGTATTTT	-	-	TRBJ2-3	TRBV30
CASSVGVSYNSPLHF	TGTGCCAGCAGCGTAGGGGTCTCCTATAATTCACCCCTCCACTTT	-	-	TRBJ1-6	TRBV9
CAISDGVEIQGYTF	TGTGCCATCAGTGATGGGGTGGAGATCCAGGGCTACACCTTC	few	-	TRBJ1-2	TRBV10-3
CAISEGGSYEQYF	TGTGCCATCAGTGAGGGGGGTTCCTACGAGCAGTACTTC	-	-	TRBJ2-7	TRBV10-3
CASSLDRGGYTF	TGTGCCAGCTCCCTCGACCGGGGCGGCTACACCTTC	-	-	TRBJ1-2	TRBV2
CASSKGGMIGTGELFF	TGTGCCAGCAGCAAAGGGGGCATGATCGGCACCGGGGAGCTGTTTTTT	-	TRBD1	TRBJ2-2	TRBV27
CAISERSGGAGKETQYF	TGTGCCATCAGTGAGCGTAGCGGGGGGGCCGGGAAAGAGACCCAGTACTTC	-	TRBD2	TRBJ2-5	TRBV10-3
CASSLASWENIQYF	TGCGCCAGCAGCTTGGCCTCCTGGGAAAACATTCAGTACTTC	-	-	TRBJ2-4	TRBV5-1
CASSRTDYEQYF	TGTGCCAGTAGCAGGACTGATTACGAGCAGTACTTC	-	-	TRBJ2-7	TRBV19
CASSVEAGERVTQYF	TGTGCCAGCAGCGTAGAGGCGGGGGAACGGGTTACGCAGTATTTT	-	TRBD2	TRBJ2-3	TRBV9
CASSRFDRNYEQYF	TGTGCCAGCAGCCGGTTTGACAGGAACTACGAGCAGTACTTC	-	-	TRBJ2-7	TRBV7-2
CASTQYNEQFF	TGTGCCAGCACCCAGTACAATGAGCAGTTCTTC	-	-	TRBJ2-1	TRBV6-1
CASSVGGAGNQPQHF	TGTGCCAGCAGCGTAGGGGGTGCGGGCAATCAGCCCCAGCATTTT	-	-	TRBJ1-5	TRBV9
CASSQDGRGARETQYF	TGCGCCAGCAGCCAAGATGGACGGGGTGCTCGAGAGACCCAGTACTTC	-	-	TRBJ2-5	TRBV4-3
CASSMGGPYEQYF	TGTGCCAGCAGCATGGGGGGGCCCTACGAGCAGTACTTC	-	-	TRBJ2-7	TRBV7-9
CASRGGAYEQYF	TGTGCCAGCAGGGGGGGGGCCTACGAGCAGTACTTC	-	TRBD2	TRBJ2-7	TRBV2
CASSLGGLDQPQHF	TGTGCCAGCAGCTTAGGCGGGCTAGATCAGCCCCAGCATTTT	few	-	TRBJ1-5	TRBV7-9
CASSPEVGLALIEQYF	TGTGCCAGCAGCCCGGAGGTTGGGCTAGCCCTCATCGAGCAGTACTTC	-	-	TRBJ2-7	TRBV5-6
CASSLIGQAREAFF	TGTGCCAGCAGTTTAATTGGGCAGGCGCGTGAAGCTTTCTTT	-	-	TRBJ1-1	TRBV28
CASSGRDYNSPLHF	TGTGCCAGCTCGGGCAGGGACTATAATTCACCCCTCCACTTT	-	-	TRBJ1-6	TRBV2
CASSRQGAEAFF	TGTGCCAGCAGCAGGCAGGGCGCTGAAGCTTTCTTT	-	-	TRBJ1-1	TRBV6-1
CASSYLSGGGGYTF	TGTGCCAGCAGTTACTTATCTGGGGGCGGGGGCTACACCTTC	-	-	TRBJ1-2	TRBV6-5
CASRIGSQGRVEQYF	TGTGCCAGCAGAATAGGAAGCCAGGGCCGAGTCGAGCAGTACTTC	-	-	TRBJ2-7	TRBV5-6
CASSPVKGGTNYGYTF	TGTGCCAGTAGTCCCGTAAAGGGGGGAACTAACTATGGCTACACCTTC	-	-	TRBJ1-2	TRBV19
CASSRDRGYTF	TGTGCCAGCAGCCGGGACAGGGGCTACACCTTC	once	TRBD1	TRBJ1-2	TRBV5-4
CASGLIQGVGETQYF	TGTGCTAGTGGTTTGATCCAGGGGGTTGGGGAGACCCAGTACTTC	-	TRBD1	TRBJ2-5	TRBV12-5
CASSPGQGFTGELFF	TGTGCCAGCAGCCCTGGGCAGGGGTTCACCGGGGAGCTGTTTTTT	-	-	TRBJ2-2	TRBV7-9
CASSRVGQGTNEQFF	TGTGCCAGCAGCCGGGTCGGACAGGGGACGAATGAGCAGTTCTTC	once	TRBD1	TRBJ2-1	TRBV9
CASSGRGVKDTQYF	TGTGCCAGCAGCGGCCGTGGGGTTAAAGATACGCAGTATTTT	-	-	TRBJ2-3	TRBV5-5
CASSLGPGTGDNSPLHF	TGCGCCAGCAGCTTAGGGCCGGGGACAGGGGATAATTCACCCCTCCACTTT	-	TRBD1	TRBJ1-6	TRBV5-1
CASSWTGTNTGELFF	TGTGCCAGCAGCTGGACAGGGACGAACACCGGGGAGCTGTTTTTT	-	TRBD1	TRBJ2-2	TRBV5-6
CASSKWDSYGYTF	TGTGCCAGCAGCAAATGGGACAGCTATGGCTACACCTTC	-	TRBD1	TRBJ1-2	TRBV13
CASSFRLTNTGELFF	TGTGCCAGCAGCTTCAGGCTCACGAACACCGGGGAGCTGTTTTTT	-	-	TRBJ2-2	TRBV27